These 4 T cell receptor beta chains share one sample of origin, sequenced in a study of PD-1 blockade in classical Hodgkin lymphoma. Time point indicated: cycle 4 day 1 (C4D1), after less than 7 weeks of nivolumab. Each patient's relapse followed autologous stem cell transplantation, and brentuximab vedotin exposure varied. Isolation of CD8+ T cells from thawed PBMCs used magnetic negative selection. Method: immunoSEQ multiplex PCR; TCRdb's copy keeps in-frame clones and lacks some. The sample holds more than 12,000 clones, about 89% seen once. The sample consisted of CD8+ T cells from blood, taken before the fourth cycle of nivolumab. Receptors originate from a human donor with classical Hodgkin lymphoma.

This rearrangement joins TRBV6-5 to TRBJ2-5, with D uncertain. CDR3 size: 14 residues. V was shortened by 5 bases and J by 5 bases, with 15 bases between the two germline ends. Germline CDR1 and CDR2: MNHEY and SVGAGI. DNA of the CDR3: TGTGCCAGCAGTCTCCTGGTGGGCCGGGAGACCCAGTACTTC. This gives the protein CASSLLVGRETQYF.

The chain has TRBV10-2 and TRBJ2-7; 7 bases fit TRBD1. The CDR3 has 14 residues. Germline values: CDR1 WSHSY, CDR2 SAAADI. The J segment lost 7 bases and the V segment lost 4 bases, leaving 10 bases of the junction unmatched. The CDR3 spells CASSVFRQGIEQYF. The CDR3 DNA sequence: TGCGCCAGCAGTGTGTTTCGACAGGGAATAGAGCAGTACTTC.

V gene TRBV5-1 combines with J gene TRBJ1-4, with 11 bases identical to TRBD1. Germline V gene data show CDR1 as SGHRS and CDR2 as YFSETQ. Trimming took 4 bases from V and 4 from J; bases not matched to a gene: 9. The CDR3 sequence is 17 residues long. The CDR3 DNA reads as TGCGCCAGCAGCCCCACCGGGACAGGGGGACTTAATGAAAAACTGTTTTTT. It yields the protein CASSPTGTGGLNEKLFF. Full variable domain (missing parts from reference TRBV5-1 and TRBJ1-4): KAGVTQTPRYLIKTRGQQVTLSCSPISGHRSVSWYQQTPGQGLQFLFEYFSETQRNKGNFPGRFSGRQFSNSRSEMNVSTLELGDSALYLCASSPTGTGGLNEKLFFGSGTQLSVL.

This clone was recorded once. V and J are TRBV4-1 and TRBJ2-1, with D perhaps matching TRBD1 or TRBD2 (7 bases each). There are 15 residues in the CDR3. The V end lost 3 bases, the J end lost 8 bases, and 17 bases lay between the germline ends. Looked up from germline, CDR1 is MGHRA and CDR2 is YSYEKL. In DNA form, the CDR3 reads TGCGCCAGCAGCCAGGGCCAGGGGGGGGGCTATGAGCAGTTCTTC. It specifies CASSQGQGGGYEQFF.